These 29 T cell receptor beta chains originate from one sample sequenced in a study of T cells after yellow fever vaccination. MiXCR, applied by TCRdb to the 5' RACE reads, yields one record per CDR3 protein. The sample includes under 550,000 distinct CDR3 sequences, 20% to 25% of them seen just once. The input for sequencing was PBMCs, taken roughly 20 days after the first yellow fever vaccination. The receptor source for this set is a man between 18 and 35 years old who received the YFV17D yellow fever vaccine.

V is TRBV7-2 and J is TRBJ2-7, with a possible D match to TRBD2 (5 bases). V lost 7 bases, J lost 2 bases, and 18 bases lay in between. In germline, CDR1 is SGHTA, CDR2 FQGNSA. The CDR3 consists of 15 residues. CDR3 in DNA: TGTGCCAGCACCCCGCAGGCGGGTAGGACCTACGAGCAGTACTTC. Translation gives CASTPQAGRTYEQYF.

Only a few counts were recorded for this clonotype. Here the CDR3 DNA reads TGTGCCAGCAGCTTAGGCCAGGGGGTCAGGGAGCTGTTTTTT. Its protein product is CASSLGQGVRELFF. V gene TRBV7-2 combines with J gene TRBJ2-2, with 7 bases lining up with TRBD1. The germline gives CDR1 SGHTA, CDR2 FQGNSA. The CDR3 covers 14 residues. The junction had 5 bases not matched to a gene; V was cut back by 1 base and J by 9 bases.

This clonotype was counted only a few times. A read error may produce the germline difference seen at one junction end. V usage is TRBV27 and J usage is TRBJ2-7; 10 positions agree with TRBD1. This CDR3 contains 16 residues. Germline-derived CDR1 and CDR2 are MNHEY and SMNVEV (reference sequence). DNA for the CDR3: TGTGCCAGCAGTTCGCCGGGACAGGGGAGTTCCTTCGAGCAGTACTTC. It translates to CASSSPGQGSSFEQYF.

This clonotype was counted between two and nine times. The rearrangement links TRBV5-1 to TRBJ2-2; 8 bases fit TRBD1. The CDR3 runs 15 residues. With 3 bases clipped from V and 2 bases from J, the junction kept 3 bases outside the gene matches. Germline V lookup: CDR1 SGHRS, CDR2 YFSETQ. For the CDR3, the DNA is TGCGCCAGCAGCTGGGGGACAGGAAACACCGGGGAGCTGTTTTTT. It encodes CASSWGTGNTGELFF.

This clonotype was detected a few times. V gene TRBV6-4 combines with J gene TRBJ2-1; no reliable D call. The CDR3 has 13 residues. Germline CDR1 and CDR2: MRHNA and SNTAGT. Trimming cost V 3 bases and J 7 bases, with 10 bases left between them. The CDR3 DNA sequence: TGTGCCAGCAGTGAAGAGCTGGGGAATGAGCAGTTCTTC. Amino acid sequence: CASSEELGNEQFF.

This clonotype was found many times. V and J are TRBV5-1 and TRBJ2-2; D is unclear. The V and J ends lost 6 bases and 4 bases respectively, with 13 bases between them. The CDR3 sequence is 14 residues long. Germline V gives CDR1 SGHRS, CDR2 YFSETQ. The CDR3 DNA is TGCGCCAGCAAGATCCTCCCGGCCACCGGGGAGCTGTTTTTT. Its protein product is CASKILPATGELFF.

Only a few counts were recorded for this clonotype. The chain couples TRBV25-1 to TRBJ2-3; D is undetermined. V was shortened by 0 bases and J by 4 bases, with 5 bases between the two germline ends. Germline lookup yields CDR1 MGHDK and CDR2 SYGVNS. This CDR3 has 13 amino acids. The CDR3 here is CASSEYGADTQYF. CDR3 coding DNA: TGTGCCAGCAGTGAATATGGGGCAGATACGCAGTATTTT.

The genes are TRBV6-1 and TRBJ1-2, with D uncertain. Trimming cost V 2 bases and J 6 bases, with 16 bases left between them. The CDR3 is made up of 15 amino acids. Germline values: CDR1 MNHNS, CDR2 SASEGT. This CDR3 is CASSEYVKGQDGYTF. CDR3 in DNA: TGTGCCAGCAGTGAATACGTTAAGGGCCAGGATGGCTACACCTTC.

This clonotype was recorded a few times. V usage is TRBV12-3 or TRBV12-4 and J usage is TRBJ1-6, with D unclear. V lost 8 bases and J lost 2, with 7 bases in between. CDR3 length equals 13 residues. The CDR3 DNA follows: TGTGCCAGCGGGAGGGCCTATAATTCACCCCTCCACTTT. It yields the protein CASGRAYNSPLHF.

This sequence joins TRBV2 and TRBJ2-5, with 7 nucleotides matching TRBD2. V lost 11 bases, J lost 3 bases, and 21 bases stayed unmatched. Germline lookup yields CDR1 SNHLY and CDR2 FYNNEI. This CDR3 contains 17 residues. This CDR3 reads CAFSLSPGAGEEETQYF. The CDR3, as DNA: TGTGCCTTCAGCCTGTCCCCCGGGGCGGGAGAAGAAGAGACCCAGTACTTC.

This clonotype was observed at least ten times. The V call is TRBV7-2, the J call TRBJ2-1, with 9 bases lining up with TRBD2. This CDR3 region has 15 residues. Germline CDR1 is SGHTA and CDR2 is FQGNSA. J was trimmed by 4 bases and V by 3 bases; bases with no gene match: 4. CDR3 nucleotides: TGTGCCAGCAGCTTGTCTAGCGGGGATTACAATGAGCAGTTCTTC. This translates into CASSLSSGDYNEQFF.

This clonotype occurred a few times. The chain is built from TRBV5-6 and TRBJ2-7; D possibly uses TRBD1 or TRBD2 (5 bases each). Trimming removed 2 bases from V and 2 bases from J, with 11 bases in between. The CDR3 is 14 residues long. Per the germline V gene, CDR1 is SGHDT and CDR2 is YYEEEE. In DNA form, the CDR3 reads TGTGCCAGCAGCTTTGAGGGGCCTGCCTACGAGCAGTACTTC. Translating gives CASSFEGPAYEQYF.

The rearrangement uses TRBV13 and TRBJ2-7, with a weak D call TRBD1 (5 bases). Deletions cut 3 bases from V and 3 bases from J, with 9 bases between. Germline CDR1 PRHDT, CDR2 FYEKMQ (reference sequence). This CDR3 is 13 amino acids long. The CDR3 DNA is TGTGCCAGCAGCTTGGCAGGGCGCTACGAGCAGTACTTC. This codes for CASSLAGRYEQYF. Variable domain in full (rest from reference TRBV13 and TRBJ2-7): AAGVIQSPRHLIKEKRETATLKCYPIPRHDTVYWYQQGPGQDPQFLISFYEKMQSDKGSIPDRFSAQQFSDYHSELNMSSLELGDSALYFCASSLAGRYEQYFGPGTRLTVT.

This clonotype turned up a few times. J is TRBJ2-7 and V is TRBV7-8; tentatively, D is TRBD1 (6 bases). Germline loops: CDR1 SGHVS, CDR2 FQNEAQ. The CDR3 is 12 residues long. The V end was cut by 2 bases, the J end by 7 bases, with 9 bases between. The CDR3 loop is CASSLNGQEQYV. The CDR3 DNA reads TGTGCCAGCAGCTTAAACGGACAGGAGCAGTACGTC.

This clonotype was found a few times. V usage is TRBV6-5 and J usage is TRBJ1-2; D not certain. Germline-derived CDR1 and CDR2 are MNHEY and SVGAGI. The CDR3 spans 15 residues. V lost 2 bases and J 7 bases, leaving 17 bases between the germline ends. The CDR3 sequence is CASSYSLNSLSGYTF. In DNA form, the CDR3 reads TGTGCCAGCAGTTACAGTCTTAACTCCTTGTCTGGCTACACCTTC.

The genes are TRBV6-2 or TRBV6-3 and TRBJ2-3; the D call may be TRBD1 or TRBD2 (5 bases each). CDR1 is MNHEY and CDR2 is SVGEGT in the germline V gene. V was clipped by 8 bases and J by 6 bases, with 15 bases between them. The CDR3 covers 13 residues. The CDR3 here is CASGWGTADTQYF. CDR3 bases: TGTGCCAGCGGCTGGGGGACGGCGGATACGCAGTATTTT.

This clonotype was seen only a few times. CDR3 coding DNA: TGTGCCAGCAGGCTGGACAGGGTCGGGGAAAAACTGTTTTTT. It is translated as CASRLDRVGEKLFF. The V and J genes are TRBV27 and TRBJ1-4, with 8 bases aligning to TRBD1. The CDR3 runs 14 residues. Germline V gene lookup returns CDR1 MNHEY and CDR2 SMNVEV (reference sequence). The ends lost 6 bases at V and 8 bases at J; junction bases unmatched: 8.

The CDR3 loop is CASRPTGEGTQYF. The CDR3 DNA reads as TGTGCCAGCAGACCAACAGGGGAGGGTACGCAGTATTTT. The genes are TRBV7-9 and TRBJ2-3; perhaps D is TRBD1 or TRBD2 (7 bases each). Trimming pared 6 bases from V and 8 bases from J, leaving 15 bases between. The CDR3 length is 13 residues. Germline assignment: CDR1 SEHNR and CDR2 FQNEAQ (reference sequence).

V usage is TRBV29-1 and J usage is TRBJ2-7, with D possibly TRBD2 on 6 matching bases. CDR1 is SQVTM, CDR2 ANQGSEA, per germline. The CDR3 runs to 12 residues. V was shortened by 4 bases and J by 7 bases, with 14 bases between the two germline ends. CDR3 amino acids: CSVGGMGGEQYF. Written as DNA, the CDR3 is TGCAGCGTTGGGGGTATGGGGGGTGAGCAGTACTTC.

This clonotype has only one observation. This chain connects TRBV11-2 to TRBJ2-5, with D tentatively TRBD1 or TRBD2 (5 bases each). The germline V gene has CDR1 SGHAT and CDR2 FQNNGV. The ends were cut back, 2 bases at V and 1 base at J, with 11 bases in the middle. This CDR3 region has 15 residues. DNA for the CDR3: TGTGCCAGCAGCTTACGAGGGGCCCTCCAAGAGACCCAGTACTTC. It translates to CASSLRGALQETQYF. Variable domain in full (rest from reference TRBV11-2 and TRBJ2-5): EAGVAQSPRYKIIEKRQSVAFWCNPISGHATLYWYQQILGQGPKLLIQFQNNGVVDDSQLPKDRFSAERLKGVDSTLKIQPAKLEDSAVYLCASSLRGALQETQYFGPGTRLLVL.

The chain has TRBV20-1 and TRBJ2-5; no clear D gene. V was shortened by 6 bases and J by 0 bases, with 11 bases between the two germline ends. The CDR3 is made up of 13 amino acids. CDR1 is DFQATT and CDR2 is SNEGSKA in the germline V gene (reference sequence). CDR3 region: CSATKRYQETQYF. The CDR3 nucleotides are TGCAGTGCGACAAAACGGTACCAAGAGACCCAGTACTTC.

V and J are TRBV11-1 and TRBJ2-1; D remains unclear. V lost 4 bases and J 0 bases, leaving 19 bases between the germline ends. The CDR3 spans 18 residues. Germline-derived CDR1 and CDR2 are SGHAT and FQDESV (reference sequence). The CDR3 DNA reads TGTGCCAGCAGCTCGTCTACCCCTCGTCCGAGCTCCTACAATGAGCAGTTCTTC. Translated: CASSSSTPRPSSYNEQFF.

This chain connects TRBV7-2 to TRBJ1-3, with D possibly TRBD1 on 5 matching bases. CDR3 length equals 13 residues. Germline assignment: CDR1 SGHTA and CDR2 FQGNSA. Trimming stripped 6 bases from V and 5 bases from J, with 11 bases between. CDR3 nucleotide sequence: TGTGCCAGCAGTTGGGACTTCAGAAACACCATATATTTT. Amino acid sequence: CASSWDFRNTIYF.

The CDR3 bases are TGTGCCAGCAGCCCCTTGTCGGGGGGGCTCAATGAGCAGTTCTTC. This gives the protein CASSPLSGGLNEQFF. The chain has TRBV3-1 and TRBJ2-1; 8 bases line up with TRBD2. The CDR3 runs to 15 residues. After removal of 4 bases from V and 6 bases from J, the junction contained 8 bases not matched to a gene. Germline CDR1 reads LGHDT; CDR2 reads YNNKEL (reference sequence).

The V and J genes are TRBV10-3 and TRBJ2-2, with 8 bases that match TRBD1. CDR1 is ENHRY, CDR2 SYGVKD, per germline. This CDR3 contains 15 residues. J gave up 4 bases and V 2 bases, and 3 bases lay outside the gene matches. CDR3 region: CAISEGQGGTGELFF. The CDR3 region has the DNA TGTGCCATCAGTGAGGGACAGGGTGGCACCGGGGAGCTGTTTTTT.

This clonotype was recorded many times. The chain links TRBV18 to TRBJ1-1; D uncertain. Germline V gene data show CDR1 as KGHSH and CDR2 as LQKENI. The ends were cut back, 6 bases at V and 0 bases at J, with 8 bases in the middle. The CDR3 covers 13 residues. The CDR3 loop is CASSGGMNTEAFF. In DNA, the CDR3 is TGTGCCAGCTCGGGAGGGATGAACACTGAAGCTTTCTTT.

J is TRBJ2-3 and V is TRBV11-2, with 15 bases matching TRBD2. The length of the CDR3 is 18 residues. Per the germline V gene, CDR1 is SGHAT and CDR2 is FQNNGV. V trimming: 6 bases; J trimming: 5 bases; junction bases outside the gene matches: 12. The DNA of the CDR3 is TGTGCCAGCAGAAAGGCGTTGGGACTAGCGGGGGGCGAAGATACGCAGTATTTT. Translating it yields CASRKALGLAGGEDTQYF.

The chain links TRBV24-1 to TRBJ2-3; either TRBD1 or TRBD2 may fit D (5 bases each). V was trimmed by 5 bases and J by 0 bases, leaving 14 bases between them. The germline V gene has CDR1 KGHDR and CDR2 SFDVKD. CDR3 length: 16 amino acids. The CDR3 DNA reads as TGTGCCACCAGTGGCCCTTGGGGCGGGAGCACAGATACGCAGTATTTT. It encodes CATSGPWGGSTDTQYF.

The V call is TRBV29-1, the J call TRBJ1-1, with D unclear. This CDR3 has 11 residues. CDR1 SQVTM and CDR2 ANQGSEA come from the germline V gene. V lost 3 bases, J lost 0 bases, and 2 bases lay in between. The CDR3 nucleotides are TGCAGCGTTGAGATGAACACTGAAGCTTTCTTT. Its translation is CSVEMNTEAFF.